This T cell receptor (beta chain) was observed in a study of blood T cell repertoires in COVID-19. Study overall: Samples of COVID-19 (acute and convalescent) were obtained from the United States, Italy and Spain.

TCRdb keeps only in-frame clones here, not all; method: immunoSEQ multiplex PCR. The data contain over 75,000 clones, over 65% of them singletons. The sequenced material came from peripheral blood. This sequence originates from a human donor in a cohort sampled during active COVID-19.

The CDR3 loop reads CASSGLAGVPAGELFF. CDR3 DNA sequence: TGTGCCAGCAGTGGATTAGCGGGAGTCCCGGCCGGGGAGCTGTTTTTT. The chain couples TRBV2 to TRBJ2-2; 9 bases line up with TRBD2. This CDR3 region has 16 residues. J lost 6 bases, V lost 4 bases, and 9 bases had no gene match. CDR1 SNHLY and CDR2 FYNNEI come from the germline V gene.